The sequence of this T cell receptor beta chain was determined in a study of blood T cell repertoires in COVID-19. Followed over time, Seattle patients had been enrolled while infection was active. As originally analysed: From reference gene primer amplification, estimates of nucleated cell counts were derived. Here immunoSEQ multiplex PCR was the method, and the copy in TCRdb shows in-frame clones only, minus some. The DNA gave D and trimming, while V, J and clone size come from that table. This repertoire shows about 180,000 clones, about 81% found once; its top ten account for approximately 12%. This TCR was sampled from a woman of 80 years or more with COVID-19, enrolled during active disease. Sample: peripheral blood.

CDR3: CASSQEAGAGTEAFF. The CDR3 DNA reads TGCGCCAGCAGCCAAGAGGCGGGGGCAGGGACTGAAGCTTTCTTT. The chain recombines TRBV4-1 with TRBJ1-1, with D perhaps TRBD1 (6 bases). Germline CDR1 reads MGHRA; CDR2 reads YSYEKL. The V end was cut by 0 bases, the J end by 5 bases, with 13 bases between. The CDR3 consists of 15 residues.